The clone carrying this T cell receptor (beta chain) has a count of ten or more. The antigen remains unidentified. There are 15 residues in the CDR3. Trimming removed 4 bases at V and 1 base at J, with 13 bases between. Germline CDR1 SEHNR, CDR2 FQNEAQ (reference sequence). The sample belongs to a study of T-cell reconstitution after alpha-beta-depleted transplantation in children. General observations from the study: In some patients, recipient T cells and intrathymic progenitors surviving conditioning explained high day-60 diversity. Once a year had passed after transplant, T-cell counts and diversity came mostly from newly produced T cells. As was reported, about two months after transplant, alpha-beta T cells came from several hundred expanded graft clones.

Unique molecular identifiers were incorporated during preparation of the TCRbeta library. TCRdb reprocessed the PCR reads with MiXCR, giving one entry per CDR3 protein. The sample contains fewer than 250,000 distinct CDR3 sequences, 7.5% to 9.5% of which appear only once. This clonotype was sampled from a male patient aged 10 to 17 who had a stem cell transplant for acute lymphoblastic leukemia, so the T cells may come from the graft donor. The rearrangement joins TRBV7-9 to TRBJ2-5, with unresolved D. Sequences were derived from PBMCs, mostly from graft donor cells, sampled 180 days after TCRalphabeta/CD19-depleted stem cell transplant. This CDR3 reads CASSSIIGVQETQYF. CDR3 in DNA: TGTGCCAGCAGCTCCATTATAGGAGTCCAAGAGACCCAGTACTTC.